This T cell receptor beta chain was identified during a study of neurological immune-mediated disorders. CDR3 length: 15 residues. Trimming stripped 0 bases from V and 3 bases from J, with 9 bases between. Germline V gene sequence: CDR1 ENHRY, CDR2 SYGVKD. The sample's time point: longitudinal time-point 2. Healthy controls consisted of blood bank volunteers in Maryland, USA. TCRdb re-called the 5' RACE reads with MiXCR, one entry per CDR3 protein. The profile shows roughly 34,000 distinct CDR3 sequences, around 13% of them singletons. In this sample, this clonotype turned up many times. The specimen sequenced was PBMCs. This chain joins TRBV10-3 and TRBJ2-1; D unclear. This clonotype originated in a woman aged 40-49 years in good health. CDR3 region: CAISESKVLYNEQFF. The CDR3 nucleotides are TGTGCCATCAGTGAGTCTAAGGTACTCTACAATGAGCAGTTCTTC.